The next 32 T cell receptor beta chains were all read from a single sample in a study of regulatory T cells in long-lasting Graves disease. Specified time point: persistent/refractory GD, antithyroid drugs over 5 years with positive TRAb. PBMC-extracted RNA yielded the TCR library. With iRepertoire HTBI primers and Arm-PCR of CDR3 regions, TCR beta libraries were built. TCRdb reprocessed the multiplex PCR reads via MiXCR and lists one record per CDR3 protein. The sample includes fewer than 400,000 distinct CDR3 sequences, about 18% of them seen just once. Source: peripheral blood mononuclear cells (PBMCs), taken when the disease was refractory, from a patient treated with antithyroid drugs. All receptors come from a female donor with Graves disease.

A word on this clonotype: A much larger clone lies one base from this, so it may be a read error. This rearrangement joins TRBV3-1 to TRBJ1-5, with D possibly being TRBD1 (6 bases). With the DNA end fitting TRBJ2-3 better, the J assignment may be wrong. The CDR3 consists of 15 residues. The germline CDR1 and CDR2 sequences are LGHDT and YNNKEL (reference sequence). The CDR3 DNA is TGTGCCAGCAGCGAAGGGGGATCTGGATCTCAGCCCCAGTATTTT. Its translation: CASSEGGSGSQPQYF.

This clonotype showed up just a few times. V and J are TRBV18 and TRBJ1-1; weak D call: TRBD1 (6 bases). This CDR3 comprises 16 residues. Trimming shortened V by 3 bases and J by 7 bases, and 21 bases separated the two germline ends. Germline-derived CDR1 and CDR2 are KGHSH and LQKENI. The CDR3 is CASSPRSGAPAFEAFF. The CDR3 DNA reads TGTGCCAGCTCACCGCGTTCGGGGGCTCCCGCCTTTGAAGCTTTCTTT.

This clonotype turned up a few times. The V call is TRBV24-1, the J call TRBJ2-2; D may match TRBD1 or TRBD2 (5 bases each). The V end was cut by 1 base, the J end by 0 bases, with 8 bases between. This CDR3 region has 16 residues. Per germline, CDR1 KGHDR and CDR2 SFDVKD. This CDR3 is CATSDFWGTNTGELFF. The CDR3 bases are TGTGCCACCAGTGATTTTTGGGGGACGAACACCGGGGAGCTGTTTTTT.

This clonotype appeared many times. The chain employs TRBV11-2 and TRBJ2-2; 8 nucleotides agree with TRBD1. The germline V gene encodes CDR1 SGHAT and CDR2 FQNNGV. Germline trimming cut 5 bases from V and 8 bases from J; bases unmatched to any gene: 4. This CDR3 has 13 amino acids. The CDR3 DNA is TGTGCCAGCAGCAGGGACAGGTCGGGGGAGCTGTTTTTT. Its protein product is CASSRDRSGELFF.

This sequence joins TRBV6-1 and TRBJ2-7, with D perhaps matching TRBD1 or TRBD2 (5 bases each). With 6 bases removed from V and 4 bases from J, the gap between germline ends came to 22 bases. This CDR3 comprises 16 residues. Germline V CDR1 and CDR2: MNHNS, SASEGT. The CDR3, as DNA: TGTGCCAGCAGAACATATCGGGGCCGCTCACCATACGAGCAGTACTTC. Translation: CASRTYRGRSPYEQYF.

In regard to this clonotype: This probably arose from a read error, given a far larger clone one base away. The chain employs TRBV6-4 and TRBJ2-7; TRBD1 might be the D (5 bases). From germline, CDR1 is MRHNA and CDR2 SNTAGT. V was trimmed by 6 bases and J by 2 bases, leaving 11 bases between them. The CDR3 is made up of 13 amino acids. CDR3 sequence reads: CASRTVTAYEQYF. CDR3 bases: TGTGCCAGCAGGACAGTTACTGCCTACGAGCAGTACTTC.

This clonotype has only a few counts. This rearrangement joins TRBV2 to TRBJ1-5; 8 bases agree with TRBD1. V shed 7 bases and J 4 bases; nucleotides not matched to a gene: 6. The germline V gene has CDR1 SNHLY and CDR2 FYNNEI. The CDR3 has 14 residues. The CDR3 DNA reads TGTGCCAGCACCCTTGGACAGGGAAATCAGCCCCAGCATTTT. This sequence encodes CASTLGQGNQPQHF.

The chain carries TRBV5-1 and TRBJ1-1; D is uncertain. CDR1 and CDR2 (germline): SGHRS, YFSETQ. V was clipped by 0 bases and J by 10 bases, with 13 bases between them. The CDR3 covers 13 residues. CDR3 sequence (DNA): TGCGCCAGCAGCTTGGCTAGGAGGGATAGAGCTTTCTTT. This encodes CASSLARRDRAFF.

This clonotype was observed a handful of times. The rearrangement links TRBV9 to TRBJ2-4; maybe TRBD1 (5 bases). The DNA end is more similar to TRBJ2-7, so the J call may be wrong. Germline V gene data show CDR1 as SGDLS and CDR2 as YYNGEE. This CDR3 spans 14 amino acids. The CDR3 is CASSAVDSPYEQYF. The CDR3 DNA sequence: TGTGCCAGCAGCGCCGTCGACAGCCCCTACGAGCAGTACTTC.

The V call is TRBV12-3 or TRBV12-4, the J call TRBJ1-2; 8 nucleotides align to TRBD1. After removal of 3 bases from V and 2 bases from J, the junction contained 2 bases not matched to a gene. The CDR3 runs to 14 residues. The CDR3 DNA follows: TGTGCCAGCAGTTTTGCAGGGGGCAACTATGGCTACACCTTC. It specifies CASSFAGGNYGYTF.

The CDR3 sequence: CASSPLEGSDTQYF. The CDR3 region has the DNA TGTGCCAGCTCACCGCTAGAGGGTTCGGATACGCAGTATTTT. V gene TRBV18 combines with J gene TRBJ2-3; D possibly corresponds to TRBD2 (5 bases). The CDR3 length is 14 residues. V lost 3 bases to trimming and J lost 6 bases, with 13 bases between them. CDR1 and CDR2 from the germline V gene are KGHSH and LQKENI.

This clonotype was detected many times. The rearrangement uses TRBV6-5 and TRBJ1-5; no firm D call. The V gene's germline CDR1 is MNHEY and CDR2 SVGAGI. With 2 bases removed from V and 4 bases from J, the gap between germline ends came to 15 bases. CDR3 length: 16 residues. The CDR3 loop reads CASSYPPGPRNQPQHF. The CDR3, as DNA: TGTGCCAGCAGTTACCCCCCCGGACCGAGGAATCAGCCCCAGCATTTT.

This clonotype has just a few counts. This chain joins TRBV15 and TRBJ2-4; D possibly matches TRBD1 or TRBD2 (5 bases each). This CDR3 contains 14 residues. Trimming stripped 5 bases from V and 9 bases from J, with 17 bases between. Germline CDR1 and CDR2: LNHNV and YYDKDF (reference sequence). The DNA of the CDR3 is TGTGCCACCAGCCGTGACCGAGCGAGGGGCATTCAGTACTTC. It is translated as CATSRDRARGIQYF.

This clonotype was seen a few times. This sequence joins TRBV5-1 and TRBJ1-2, with TRBD1 matching over 9 bases. The CDR3 runs to 16 residues. Germline assignment: CDR1 SGHRS and CDR2 YFSETQ. Trimming removed 4 bases from V and 5 bases from J; junction bases left unmatched: 12. This CDR3 is CASSGDPGQGLYGYTF. The CDR3 region has the DNA TGCGCCAGCAGCGGGGACCCGGGACAGGGCTTGTATGGCTACACCTTC.

The table lists this clonotype with many counts. The chain employs TRBV6-5 and TRBJ2-7; 10 bases fit TRBD1. The germline V gene has CDR1 MNHEY and CDR2 SVGAGI. V trimming: 0 bases; J trimming: 4 bases; junction bases outside the gene matches: 6. The CDR3 has 16 amino acids. CDR3 DNA: TGTGCCAGCAGTTACTCGAGTGGGACAGGGGCTTACGAGCAGTACTTC. Its protein product is CASSYSSGTGAYEQYF.

This clonotype has a count of ten or more. In DNA, the CDR3 is TGTGCCAGCAGCCCCACATTGGGTGGCTACACCTTC. The encoded protein is CASSPTLGGYTF. The chain employs TRBV11-2 and TRBJ1-2, with D hard to call. This CDR3 has 12 residues. Germline CDR1 and CDR2: SGHAT and FQNNGV. Trimming pared 5 bases from V and 7 bases from J, leaving 11 bases between.

This sequence joins TRBV19 and TRBJ1-1, with a tentative D call TRBD1 (6 bases). The CDR3 covers 14 residues. Per germline, CDR1 LNHDA and CDR2 SQIVND (reference sequence). The CDR3 coding sequence is TGTGGTACAGAGATCGGGGGCATGAACACTGAAGCTTTCTTT. Protein: CGTEIGGMNTEAFF.

At least ten counts were recorded for this clonotype. The chain recombines TRBV12-5 with TRBJ1-1; D perhaps matches TRBD1 (5 bases). Germline loops: CDR1 LGHNT, CDR2 FRNRAP. V lost 1 base and J 3 bases, leaving 6 bases between the germline ends. The CDR3 is 13 amino acids. For the CDR3, the DNA is TGTGCTAGTGGTTTGGGGGGGTACACTGAAGCTTTCTTT. This codes for CASGLGGYTEAFF. The full variable domain, completed using reference TRBV12-5 and TRBJ1-1, is DARVTQTPRHKVTEMGQEVTMRCQPILGHNTVFWYRQTMMQGLELLAYFRNRAPLDDSGMPKDRFSAEMPDATLATLKIQPSEPRDSAVYFCASGLGGYTEAFFGQGTRLTVV.

This chain joins TRBV6-5 and TRBJ1-1; weak D call: TRBD1 (5 bases). The CDR3 has 15 amino acids. The germline CDR1 and CDR2 sequences are MNHEY and SVGAGI. V dropped 0 bases and J dropped 5 bases, with 13 bases sitting between them. Here the CDR3 reads CASSYSEGSITEAFF. In DNA form, the CDR3 reads TGTGCCAGCAGTTACTCGGAGGGGTCAATTACTGAAGCTTTCTTT.

The rearrangement joins TRBV9 to TRBJ1-3; D is undetermined. V lost 0 bases and J 4 bases, leaving 17 bases between the germline ends. Germline V gene lookup returns CDR1 SGDLS and CDR2 YYNGEE. CDR3 length: 17 residues. For the CDR3, the DNA is TGTGCCAGCAGCGTAGACCTGGGCAGGAAGATCGGAAACACCATATATTTT. It is translated as CASSVDLGRKIGNTIYF.

The chain couples TRBV19 to TRBJ1-2; D is undetermined. V lost 5 bases, J lost 4 bases, and 8 bases lay in between. The CDR3 sequence is 12 residues long. CDR1 and CDR2 (germline): LNHDA, SQIVND (reference sequence). Here the CDR3 DNA reads TGTGCCAGTAGTCGGGATCTCTATGGCTACACCTTC. As protein: CASSRDLYGYTF.

This clonotype appeared many times. This chain joins TRBV11-2 and TRBJ1-2; possible D gene TRBD1, 6 bases. Trimming pared 5 bases from V and 1 base from J, leaving 17 bases between. This CDR3 region has 16 residues. Germline V lookup: CDR1 SGHAT, CDR2 FQNNGV. CDR3 coding DNA: TGTGCCAGCAGCCTGGGACATTATCAGGTTAACTATGGCTACACCTTC. It translates to CASSLGHYQVNYGYTF.

This clonotype was detected many times. The chain carries TRBV7-8 and TRBJ2-7; D is undetermined. Trimming removed 4 bases from V and 4 bases from J, with 14 bases in between. The CDR3 spans 14 residues. Germline V gene lookup returns CDR1 SGHVS and CDR2 FQNEAQ. DNA for the CDR3: TGTGCCAGCAGCTCCGAAAGGCTGGCTTACGAGCAGTACTTC. Amino acid sequence: CASSSERLAYEQYF.

The DNA for the CDR3 is TGCAGTGTAGCGGGGAGAGAGCAGTACTTC. Residues: CSVAGREQYF. The gene calls are TRBV20-1 and TRBJ2-7; TRBD2 matches at 8 bases. The germline V gene has CDR1 DFQATT and CDR2 SNEGSKA (reference sequence). V was clipped by 7 bases and J by 7 bases; unmatched bases: 3. This CDR3 region has 10 residues.

The table lists this clonotype with many counts. The V gene is TRBV2, the J gene TRBJ2-7; 7 bases match TRBD1. Trimming took 10 bases from V and 2 from J; bases not matched to a gene: 8. Germline assignment: CDR1 SNHLY and CDR2 FYNNEI. The CDR3 covers 13 residues. The CDR3 DNA reads TGTGCCAACCACCGGGACAGACCCTACGAGCAGTACTTC. This encodes CANHRDRPYEQYF. The variable domain in full, with the rest retrieved from reference TRBV2 and TRBJ2-7, is EPEVTQTPSHQVTQMGQEVILRCVPISNHLYFYWYRQILGQKVEFLVSFYNNEISEKSEIFDDQFSVERPDGSNFTLKIRSTKLEDSAMYFCANHRDRPYEQYFGPGTRLTVT.

V is TRBV5-5 and J is TRBJ2-7; no firm D call. This CDR3 comprises 14 residues. The V gene lost 0 bases and the J gene lost 3 bases, with 10 bases spanning the gap. The germline V gene encodes CDR1 SGHKS and CDR2 YYEKEE (reference sequence). The CDR3 spells CASSLAWQIYEQYF. Written as DNA, the CDR3 is TGTGCCAGCAGCTTGGCGTGGCAGATCTACGAGCAGTACTTC.

This chain links TRBV20-1 with TRBJ2-4; perhaps TRBD2 as D (6 bases). The V gene lost 6 bases and the J gene lost 8 bases, with 11 bases spanning the gap. This CDR3 spans 11 amino acids. Germline CDR1 and CDR2: DFQATT and SNEGSKA (reference sequence). The CDR3 nucleotides are TGCAGTGCCCGACGCGGGGACATTCAGTACTTC. Translated, it gives CSARRGDIQYF.

The CDR3 DNA sequence: TGCGCCAGCAGCCCCAAGAGGGGGGAAGCTTTCTTT. This codes for CASSPKRGEAFF. The gene calls are TRBV4-3 and TRBJ1-1; possible D gene TRBD1, 6 bases. This CDR3 region has 12 residues. The ends were cut back, 4 bases at V and 8 bases at J, with 11 bases in the middle. Per germline, CDR1 LGHNA and CDR2 YSLEER.

This clonotype was found many times. The genes are TRBV28 and TRBJ1-1, with D perhaps TRBD1 (6 bases). CDR3 length: 16 residues. V lost 3 bases to trimming and J lost 0 bases, with 14 bases between them. Germline V CDR1 and CDR2: MDHEN, SYDVKM. This chain's CDR3 is CASSLIQGLMNTEAFF. DNA of the CDR3: TGTGCCAGCAGTTTGATACAGGGCCTCATGAACACTGAAGCTTTCTTT. The full variable domain, completed using reference TRBV28 and TRBJ1-1, is DVKVTQSSRYLVKRTGEKVFLECVQDMDHENMFWYRQDPGLGLRLIYFSYDVKMKEKGDIPEGYSVSREKKERFSLILESASTNQTSMYLCASSLIQGLMNTEAFFGQGTRLTVV.

The chain is built from TRBV28 and TRBJ1-1; D remains ambiguous. Germline-derived CDR1 and CDR2 are MDHEN and SYDVKM. The V end lost 6 bases, the J end lost 7 bases, and 9 bases lay between the germline ends. The CDR3 covers 11 residues. CDR3 nucleotide sequence: TGTGCCAGCAGCCGGAACCTTGAAGCTTTCTTT. Protein sequence: CASSRNLEAFF.

The J gene is TRBJ2-7, the V gene TRBV15; D is ambiguous. The germline gives CDR1 LNHNV, CDR2 YYDKDF (reference sequence). The V end was cut by 3 bases, the J end by 0 bases, with 9 bases between. The CDR3 has 14 amino acids. CDR3 nucleotides: TGTGCCACCAGCAGCCTCCAGATCTCCTACGAGCAGTACTTC. Encoded protein: CATSSLQISYEQYF. Variable domain in full (rest from reference TRBV15 and TRBJ2-7): DAMVIQNPRYQVTQFGKPVTLSCSQTLNHNVMYWYQQKSSQAPKLLFHYYDKDFNNEADTPDNFQSRRPNTSFCFLDIRSPGLGDTAMYLCATSSLQISYEQYFGPGTRLTVT.

This clonotype was seen repeatedly, ten times or more. This chain links TRBV2 with TRBJ1-6, with a tentative D call TRBD1 (5 bases). This CDR3 has 14 amino acids. Germline CDR1 and CDR2: SNHLY and FYNNEI. Trimming took off 4 bases at V and 6 bases at J, with 10 bases between the two ends. The CDR3 region is CASSGRQGNSPLHF. The CDR3 DNA reads as TGTGCCAGCAGTGGTAGGCAGGGTAATTCACCCCTCCACTTT.